These 14 T cell receptor beta chains share one sample of origin, sequenced in a study of blood T cell repertoires in COVID-19 (dated by TCRdb to the early 2020s). The method behind the library was the immunoSEQ multiplex PCR assay. TCRdb took this table from immuneACCESS and kept in-frame rearrangements with V and J called. Such tables lack part of the clones; where checked against another copy, unresolved V genes explain under half of the gap, and the rest is unexplained. For this sample the table gives approximately 140,000 clones, of which approximately 90% were detected only once. The top ten hold roughly 18% of the sample. Sequenced sample: peripheral blood. Receptors originate from a man aged 50 or older with active or convalescent COVID-19.

This rearrangement joins TRBV7-2 to TRBJ1-2, with 7 bases that match TRBD1. After removal of 5 bases from V and 1 base from J, the junction contained 1 base not matched to a gene. Germline lookup yields CDR1 SGHTA and CDR2 FQGNSA. The CDR3 has 13 amino acids. CDR3 in DNA: TGTGCCAGCAGCCGGGACAGTAACTATGGCTACACCTTC. This codes for CASSRDSNYGYTF. Full variable domain (rest looked up from reference TRBV7-2 and TRBJ1-2): GAGVSQSPSNKVTEKGKDVELRCDPISGHTALYWYRQSLGQGLEFLIYFQGNSAPDKSGLPSDRFSAERTGGSVSTLTIQRTQQEDSAVYLCASSRDSNYGYTFGSGTRLTVV.

This clone has a single count. The V and J genes are TRBV29-1 and TRBJ1-1, with D maybe TRBD1 (5 bases). The V end was cut by 4 bases, the J end by 4 bases, with 10 bases between. The CDR3 covers 12 residues. Germline lookup yields CDR1 SQVTM and CDR2 ANQGSEA. DNA of the CDR3: TGCAGCGTTGGGGGGGAGCTCACTGAAGCTTTCTTT. This codes for CSVGGELTEAFF.

The V call is TRBV24-1, the J call TRBJ2-3, with TRBD2 matching over 8 bases. Trimming cost V 10 bases and J 3 bases; bases outside gene matches: 8. Germline CDR1 is KGHDR and CDR2 is SFDVKD. The CDR3 length is 14 residues. CDR3 sequence: CATSIRGGTDTQYF. The DNA of the CDR3 is TGTGCCACTAGCATCCGGGGGGGGACAGATACGCAGTATTTT.

This chain links TRBV4-1 with TRBJ2-2, with TRBD1 as a possible D gene (6 bases). The V gene's germline CDR1 is MGHRA and CDR2 YSYEKL. Trimming shortened V by 3 bases and J by 5 bases, and 13 bases separated the two germline ends. The CDR3 is 15 amino acids. DNA of the CDR3: TGCGCCAGCAGCCACCGGGACAAAGCGACCGGGGAGCTGTTTTTT. Translation gives CASSHRDKATGELFF.

J is TRBJ2-1 and V is TRBV4-2; maybe TRBD2 (6 bases). CDR1 is LGHNA, CDR2 YNFKEQ, per germline. V was clipped by 0 bases and J by 6 bases, with 18 bases between them. The CDR3 is 17 residues long. The CDR3 protein is CASSQDLEGTLGNEQFF. The CDR3 DNA reads as TGTGCCAGCAGCCAAGATCTGGAGGGAACATTGGGCAATGAGCAGTTCTTC.

DNA of the CDR3: TGTGCCACCAGTGACCTGACAGCGAACACCGGGGAGCTGTTTTTT. Protein sequence: CATSDLTANTGELFF. This chain connects TRBV24-1 to TRBJ2-2; maybe TRBD1 (5 bases). Per germline, CDR1 KGHDR and CDR2 SFDVKD. The CDR3 runs 15 residues. With 4 bases removed from V and 0 bases from J, the gap between germline ends came to 8 bases.

CDR3 loop: CSVRKGQYHEQYF. CDR3 DNA sequence: TGCAGCGTTCGAAAGGGACAGTATCATGAGCAGTACTTC. V is TRBV29-1 and J is TRBJ2-7; 7 bases align to TRBD1. V was clipped by 5 bases and J by 7 bases; unmatched bases: 11. The CDR3 totals 13 residues. Per the germline V gene, CDR1 is SQVTM and CDR2 is ANQGSEA.

The chain is built from TRBV7-9 and TRBJ2-1, with TRBD2 matching 12 bases. This CDR3 contains 18 residues. The germline V gene encodes CDR1 SEHNR and CDR2 FQNEAQ (reference sequence). The ends lost 3 bases at V and 5 bases at J; junction bases unmatched: 11. CDR3 sequence: CASSFTPLAGGRDNEQFF. The CDR3, as DNA: TGTGCCAGCAGCTTCACCCCGCTAGCGGGAGGGCGGGACAATGAGCAGTTCTTC.

This clone showed up just a few times. The V gene is TRBV24-1, the J gene TRBJ1-5, with D tentatively TRBD1 (6 bases). This CDR3 is built from 15 residues. Trimming cost V 3 bases and J 7 bases, with 15 bases left between them. CDR1 KGHDR and CDR2 SFDVKD come from the germline V gene. This CDR3 is CATSDPTGRGQPQHF. CDR3 DNA: TGTGCCACCAGTGATCCCACAGGGAGAGGGCAGCCCCAGCATTTT.

V usage is TRBV10-1 and J usage is TRBJ2-1; tentatively, D is TRBD2 (7 bases). This CDR3 comprises 14 residues. From germline, CDR1 is WNHNN and CDR2 SYGVQD (reference sequence). The ends were cut back, 6 bases at V and 0 bases at J, with 9 bases in the middle. CDR3 sequence reads: CASSGGPSYNEQFF. CDR3 coding DNA: TGCGCCAGCAGCGGGGGGCCCTCCTACAATGAGCAGTTCTTC.

The chain combines TRBV18 with TRBJ2-7; TRBD1 aligns across 11 bases. The germline V gene encodes CDR1 KGHSH and CDR2 LQKENI. CDR3 length: 15 residues. J lost 7 bases, V lost 4 bases, and 9 bases had no gene match. CDR3 nucleotides: TGTGCCAGCTCACTCTCAGGACAGGGGGCGTATGAGCAGTACTTC. Protein sequence: CASSLSGQGAYEQYF.

The chain links TRBV7-9 to TRBJ2-1; D uncertain. The CDR3 has 14 residues. The germline V gene has CDR1 SEHNR and CDR2 FQNEAQ (reference sequence). V lost 1 base and J lost 5, with 9 bases in between. The CDR3 DNA follows: TGTGCCAGCAGCTTAGATTCTCTTGACAATGAGCAGTTCTTC. Translating it yields CASSLDSLDNEQFF.

V gene TRBV5-6 combines with J gene TRBJ1-2, with D possibly being TRBD1 (5 bases). Deletions cut 4 bases from V and 4 bases from J, with 20 bases between. Germline CDR1 SGHDT, CDR2 YYEEEE. The CDR3 length is 16 residues. Here the CDR3 reads CASSPRTTTELYGYTF. In nucleotides, the CDR3 is TGTGCCAGCAGCCCCCGAACTACGACAGAACTCTATGGCTACACCTTC.

The J gene is TRBJ1-6, the V gene TRBV5-4; TRBD1 agrees at 8 bases. CDR3 length equals 14 residues. The germline CDR1 and CDR2 sequences are SGHNT and YYREEE (reference sequence). J lost 7 bases, V lost 0 bases, and 0 bases had no gene match. In DNA, the CDR3 is TGTGCCAGCAGCTTGGACAGGGGGAATTCACCCCTCCACTTT. Its translation is CASSLDRGNSPLHF.